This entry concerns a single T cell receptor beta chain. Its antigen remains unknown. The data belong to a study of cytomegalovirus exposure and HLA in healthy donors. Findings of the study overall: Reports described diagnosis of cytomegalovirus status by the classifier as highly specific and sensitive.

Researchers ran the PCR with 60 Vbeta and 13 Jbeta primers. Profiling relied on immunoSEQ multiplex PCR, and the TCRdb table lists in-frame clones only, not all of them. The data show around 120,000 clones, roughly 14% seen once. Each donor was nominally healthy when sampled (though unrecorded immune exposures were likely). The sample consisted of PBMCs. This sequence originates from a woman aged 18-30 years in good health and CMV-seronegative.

Here the CDR3 reads CASSADRGLGNTIYF. The CDR3 coding sequence is TGCGCCAGCAGCGCGGACAGGGGGCTAGGAAACACCATATATTTT. V usage is TRBV23-1 and J usage is TRBJ1-3; 11 bases map to TRBD1. TRBV23-1 is marked as an open reading frame, function uncertain. The CDR3 extends over 15 amino acids. V lost 6 bases, J lost 4 bases, and 5 bases stayed unmatched.